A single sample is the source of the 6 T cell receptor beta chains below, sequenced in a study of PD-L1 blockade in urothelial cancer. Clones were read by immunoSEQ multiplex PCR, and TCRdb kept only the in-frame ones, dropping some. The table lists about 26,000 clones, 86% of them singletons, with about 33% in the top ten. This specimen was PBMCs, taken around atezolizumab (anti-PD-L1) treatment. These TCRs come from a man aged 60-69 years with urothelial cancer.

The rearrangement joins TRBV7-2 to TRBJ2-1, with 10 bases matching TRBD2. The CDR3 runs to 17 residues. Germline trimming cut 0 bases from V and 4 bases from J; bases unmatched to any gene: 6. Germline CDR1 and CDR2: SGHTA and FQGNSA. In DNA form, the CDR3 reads TGTGCCAGCAGCTTAGCTCTAGCGGGAGCGCTATACAATGAGCAGTTCTTC. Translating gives CASSLALAGALYNEQFF.

The CDR3 bases are TGCGCCAGCAGCCCCAGACTAGCGACAATGATCAACACCGGGGAGCTGTTTTTT. This gives the protein CASSPRLATMINTGELFF. This chain uses TRBV5-1 with TRBJ2-2; TRBD2 aligns across 8 bases. This CDR3 has 18 amino acids. Germline CDR1 is SGHRS and CDR2 is YFSETQ. Unmatched junction bases numbered 13, after V lost 4 bases and J lost 2 bases.

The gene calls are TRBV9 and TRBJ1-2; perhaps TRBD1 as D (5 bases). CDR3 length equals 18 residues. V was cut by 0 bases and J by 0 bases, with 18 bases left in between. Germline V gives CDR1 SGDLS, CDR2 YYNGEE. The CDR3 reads CASSVGWGGMPANYGYTF. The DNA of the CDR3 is TGTGCCAGCAGCGTAGGCTGGGGGGGGATGCCCGCTAACTATGGCTACACCTTC.

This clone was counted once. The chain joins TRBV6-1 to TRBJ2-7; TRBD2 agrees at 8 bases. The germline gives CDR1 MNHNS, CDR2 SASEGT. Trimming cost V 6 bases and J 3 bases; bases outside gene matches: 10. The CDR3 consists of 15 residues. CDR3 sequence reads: CASRLSLSGSYEQYF. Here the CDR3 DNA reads TGTGCCAGCAGACTATCCCTCAGCGGGAGCTACGAGCAGTACTTC.

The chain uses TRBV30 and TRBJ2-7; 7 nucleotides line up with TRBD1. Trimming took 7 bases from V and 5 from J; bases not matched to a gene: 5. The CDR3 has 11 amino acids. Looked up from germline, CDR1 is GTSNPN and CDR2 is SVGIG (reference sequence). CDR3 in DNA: TGTGCCTTGGGACAGTGGCACGAGCAGTACTTC. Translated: CALGQWHEQYF.

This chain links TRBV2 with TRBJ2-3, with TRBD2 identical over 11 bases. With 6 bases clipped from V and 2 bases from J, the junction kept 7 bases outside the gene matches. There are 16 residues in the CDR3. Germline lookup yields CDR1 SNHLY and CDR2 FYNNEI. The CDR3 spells CASRALAGGYTDTQYF. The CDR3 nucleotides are TGTGCCAGCAGGGCTCTAGCGGGAGGTTACACAGATACGCAGTATTTT.